The clone carrying this TCR beta chain occurred many times. The sample belongs to a study of early T cells in non-severe SARS-CoV-2 infection. TCRdb itself ran the 5' RACE reads through MiXCR, one entry per CDR3 protein. The data contain roughly 50,000 distinct CDR3 sequences, about a tenth of them singletons. CDR3 length equals 16 residues. The germline V and J ends were trimmed by 5 bases and 2 bases, with 18 bases remaining between them. CDR1 and CDR2 (germline): SGHVS, FQNEAQ. This receptor was obtained from an adult who was a healthcare worker with PCR-confirmed SARS-CoV-2 infection or an uninfected control (not recorded which). The V gene is TRBV7-8, the J gene TRBJ1-2; a possible D gene is TRBD1 (6 bases). Sequencing was performed on whole blood. DNA of the CDR3: TGTGCCAGCAGCATAGGACAGACTCGATTCAACTATGGCTACACCTTC. Translating it yields CASSIGQTRFNYGYTF.